The next 26 T cell receptor beta chains were all read from a single sample in a study of control samples from healthy donors and cancer patients (dated by TCRdb to the early 2020s). The library was obtained by the immunoSEQ multiplex PCR assay. As stored in TCRdb, this immuneACCESS dataset retains in-frame rearrangements with V and J assigned. A fraction of the clones does not appear; measured against another copy, unresolved V genes explain less than half of the discrepancy, and the remainder lacks a known reason. This sample gives 75,000 to 100,000 clones in total; around 92% of them show up just once. The top ten constitute 4.5% to 7% of the sample. The sequenced sample consisted of blood. The receptors originated from a man aged 45-65 years in good health.

The rearrangement links TRBV9 to TRBJ2-2, with 7 bases lining up with TRBD2. Germline V CDR1 and CDR2: SGDLS, YYNGEE. The CDR3 is 15 amino acids. Unmatched junction bases numbered 3, after V lost 0 bases and J lost 4 bases. CDR3 in amino acids: CASSVGGGSTGELFF. The CDR3 DNA sequence: TGTGCCAGCAGCGTAGGGGGGGGGTCCACCGGGGAGCTGTTTTTT.

The J gene is TRBJ1-4, the V gene TRBV9; D not certain. In germline, CDR1 is SGDLS, CDR2 YYNGEE. V was cut by 4 bases and J by 14 bases, with 15 bases left in between. The CDR3 consists of 12 residues. This CDR3 is CASSPSEGHLFF. In nucleotides, the CDR3 is TGTGCCAGCAGCCCCAGTGAGGGTCATCTGTTTTTT.

CDR3 coding DNA: TGTGCCAGCAGGGTAAACAGTTATAATTCACCCCTCCACTTT. It specifies CASRVNSYNSPLHF. V gene TRBV2 combines with J gene TRBJ1-6; the D is unclear. CDR1 and CDR2 (germline): SNHLY, FYNNEI. The germline V and J ends were trimmed by 6 bases and 4 bases, with 10 bases remaining between them. The CDR3 totals 14 residues. The full variable domain, rest sourced from reference TRBV2 and TRBJ1-6, is EPEVTQTPSHQVTQMGQEVILRCVPISNHLYFYWYRQILGQKVEFLVSFYNNEISEKSEIFDDQFSVERPDGSNFTLKIRSTKLEDSAMYFCASRVNSYNSPLHFGNGTRLTVT.

J is TRBJ1-1 and V is TRBV5-1, with D unclear. This CDR3 spans 13 amino acids. V was pared by 1 base and J by 5 bases, with 9 bases between. Germline CDR1 is SGHRS and CDR2 is YFSETQ. CDR3 nucleotides: TGCGCCAGCAGCTTGTCTGTGATGACTGAAGCTTTCTTT. Encoded protein: CASSLSVMTEAFF.

The chain is built from TRBV5-4 and TRBJ1-1; TRBD1 might be the D (6 bases). V lost 0 bases to trimming and J lost 7 bases, with 22 bases between them. CDR3 length: 17 amino acids. Per germline, CDR1 SGHNT and CDR2 YYREEE (reference sequence). The CDR3 region is CASSLVRGGAGAREAFF. The CDR3, as DNA: TGTGCCAGCAGCTTGGTCCGGGGGGGCGCGGGGGCCCGTGAAGCTTTCTTT. The variable domain in full, completed from reference TRBV5-4 and TRBJ1-1, reads ETGVTQSPTHLIKTRGQQVTLRCSSQSGHNTVSWYQQALGQGPQFIFQYYREEENGRGNFPPRFSGLQFPNYSSELNVNALELDDSALYLCASSLVRGGAGAREAFFGQGTRLTVV.

This chain links TRBV7-9 with TRBJ1-5; D perhaps matches TRBD1 (6 bases). V gave up 4 bases and J gave up 1 base, with 11 bases separating them. The CDR3 is made up of 15 amino acids. Germline V gene data show CDR1 as SEHNR and CDR2 as FQNEAQ (reference sequence). Written as DNA, the CDR3 is TGTGCCAGCAGCTCTCTAGGGGGAAGCAATCAGCCCCAGCATTTT. The encoded protein is CASSSLGGSNQPQHF.

This chain joins TRBV27 and TRBJ1-1, with D uncertain. Trimming removed 0 bases from V and 7 bases from J, with 9 bases in between. Looked up from germline, CDR1 is MNHEY and CDR2 is SMNVEV (reference sequence). The CDR3 spans 13 residues. In DNA form, the CDR3 reads TGTGCCAGCAGTTTATCTAAGGGATTTGAAGCTTTCTTT. Translating it yields CASSLSKGFEAFF.

The V gene is TRBV5-1, the J gene TRBJ2-7; D is unclear. Germline V gene sequence: CDR1 SGHRS, CDR2 YFSETQ. V shed 4 bases and J shed 5 bases, with 7 bases lying between them. The CDR3 sequence is 11 residues long. The DNA of the CDR3 is TGCGCCAGCAGCACCGACGACGAGCAGTACTTC. Residues: CASSTDDEQYF.

The J gene is TRBJ2-5, the V gene TRBV18; a weak D match, TRBD1 (5 bases). V gave up 4 bases and J gave up 3 bases, with 9 bases separating them. Germline CDR1 is KGHSH and CDR2 is LQKENI. The length of the CDR3 is 13 residues. The CDR3 DNA sequence: TGTGCCAGCTCACAGGGGCAAAAAGAGACCCAGTACTTC. It translates to CASSQGQKETQYF.

This clone was seen only a few times. The chain couples TRBV7-9 to TRBJ1-2; D ambiguous. The CDR3 extends over 13 amino acids. V lost 4 bases to trimming and J lost 4 bases, with 10 bases between them. The germline V gene encodes CDR1 SEHNR and CDR2 FQNEAQ (reference sequence). CDR3 protein: CASSSDGIYGYTF. The DNA of the CDR3 is TGTGCCAGCAGCTCCGACGGTATCTATGGCTACACCTTC.

The V call is TRBV5-1, the J call TRBJ1-2, with D possibly being TRBD1 (6 bases). V lost 0 bases to trimming and J lost 8 bases, with 14 bases between them. CDR1 and CDR2 from the germline V gene are SGHRS and YFSETQ. The CDR3 consists of 14 residues. The CDR3 sequence is CASSLVLQGGGYTF. The CDR3, as DNA: TGCGCCAGCAGCTTGGTGTTACAGGGCGGAGGCTACACCTTC.

The rearrangement uses TRBV29-1 and TRBJ2-3; no definite D call. V was trimmed by 1 base and J by 2 bases, leaving 10 bases between them. The CDR3 spans 14 residues. Germline lookup yields CDR1 SQVTM and CDR2 ANQGSEA. The CDR3 nucleotides read TGCAGCGTTGAAGTACCCCTCCCCACAGATACGCAGTATTTT. Translating gives CSVEVPLPTDTQYF.

This chain connects TRBV13 to TRBJ2-5, with TRBD1 identical over 9 bases. Trimming cost V 0 bases and J 6 bases; bases outside gene matches: 2. CDR3 length: 14 amino acids. In germline, CDR1 is PRHDT, CDR2 FYEKMQ (reference sequence). CDR3: CASSLGTGGKTQYF. The CDR3 bases are TGTGCCAGCAGCTTAGGGACAGGGGGAAAGACCCAGTACTTC.

This clone has just a few counts. The chain couples TRBV6-6 to TRBJ1-5, with TRBD1 matching over 7 bases. Germline V gives CDR1 MNHNY, CDR2 SVGAGI (reference sequence). Trimming at V came to 5 bases and at J to 6 bases, leaving 7 bases not matched to a gene. The CDR3 sequence is 14 residues long. The CDR3: CASSPATGVQPQHF. The CDR3 DNA reads as TGTGCCAGCAGTCCCGCCACAGGGGTTCAGCCCCAGCATTTT.

The chain joins TRBV5-1 to TRBJ2-1, with 8 bases that match TRBD1. V trimming: 3 bases; J trimming: 5 bases; junction bases outside the gene matches: 4. The CDR3 is made up of 14 amino acids. CDR1 is SGHRS and CDR2 is YFSETQ in the germline V gene. The CDR3, as DNA: TGCGCCAGCAGCTCCCGGACAGGGAACAATGAGCAGTTCTTC. It is translated as CASSSRTGNNEQFF.

The gene calls are TRBV5-1 and TRBJ1-2; D remains unclear. The V gene's germline CDR1 is SGHRS and CDR2 YFSETQ. V was clipped by 0 bases and J by 3 bases, with 6 bases between them. The CDR3 totals 13 residues. DNA for the CDR3: TGCGCCAGCAGCTTGGATCAGCACTATGGCTACACCTTC. Translation: CASSLDQHYGYTF.

The chain joins TRBV7-9 to TRBJ2-1; 7 nucleotides line up with TRBD2. CDR1 is SEHNR, CDR2 FQNEAQ, per germline (reference sequence). There are 15 residues in the CDR3. The J segment lost 0 bases and the V segment lost 6 bases, leaving 5 bases of the junction unmatched. Written as DNA, the CDR3 is TGTGCCAGCAGATGGGAGGGGCTCTCCTACAATGAGCAGTTCTTC. It translates to CASRWEGLSYNEQFF.

This clone appeared once. The rearrangement uses TRBV5-1 and TRBJ2-3; 16 nucleotides agree with TRBD2. CDR1 and CDR2 from the germline V gene are SGHRS and YFSETQ. The junction had 9 bases not matched to a gene; V was cut back by 2 bases and J by 6 bases. The CDR3 runs 18 residues. CDR3 sequence: CASSFSGTSGGAGDTQYF. CDR3 sequence (DNA): TGCGCCAGCAGCTTCTCCGGGACTAGCGGGGGGGCCGGGGATACGCAGTATTTT.

This chain links TRBV7-2 with TRBJ2-7, with D perhaps matching TRBD2 (6 bases). In germline, CDR1 is SGHTA, CDR2 FQGNSA. This CDR3 spans 12 amino acids. V dropped 2 bases and J dropped 6 bases, with 8 bases sitting between them. The CDR3 sequence: CASSLYGGEQYF. The CDR3 nucleotides read TGTGCCAGCAGCTTATACGGGGGCGAGCAGTACTTC.

The rearrangement links TRBV4-1 to TRBJ1-1, with unresolved D. The germline gives CDR1 MGHRA, CDR2 YSYEKL. Trimming removed 0 bases from V and 4 bases from J, with 9 bases in between. This CDR3 contains 14 residues. CDR3 DNA: TGCGCCAGCAGCCAAGAGGTCACCCGCACTGAAGCTTTCTTT. This encodes CASSQEVTRTEAFF.

The CDR3 DNA is TGTGCCAGCTCACCACCGGGACAGAGATACGAGCAGTACTTC. This sequence encodes CASSPPGQRYEQYF. The chain links TRBV18 to TRBJ2-7; 7 bases map to TRBD1. This CDR3 comprises 14 residues. In germline, CDR1 is KGHSH, CDR2 LQKENI. V lost 0 bases and J lost 4; bases outside the gene matches: 3.

The chain recombines TRBV12-3 or TRBV12-4 with TRBJ2-1; 7 bases are shared with TRBD2. The V segment lost 3 bases and the J segment 7 bases; nucleotides outside the gene matches: 3. The CDR3 runs 13 residues. CDR3 nucleotides: TGTGCCAGCAGTTTGGGAGGGGAGAATGAGCAGTTCTTC. Protein: CASSLGGENEQFF.

This sequence joins TRBV5-1 and TRBJ1-1, with D uncertain. Trimming left V 1 base short and J 3 bases short, with 7 bases between. CDR3 size: 13 residues. Per the germline V gene, CDR1 is SGHRS and CDR2 is YFSETQ. CDR3 residues: CASSLRGDTEAFF. Written as DNA, the CDR3 is TGCGCCAGCAGCTTGAGAGGAGACACTGAAGCTTTCTTT.

The CDR3 region has the DNA TGCGCCAGCAGCCGGGACAGGGTTGACTCACCCCTCCACTTT. This encodes CASSRDRVDSPLHF. The V gene is TRBV5-1, the J gene TRBJ1-6, with 9 bases lining up with TRBD1. Germline trimming cut 4 bases from V and 10 bases from J; bases unmatched to any gene: 6. Per germline, CDR1 SGHRS and CDR2 YFSETQ. This CDR3 region has 14 residues. The full variable domain, in which reference TRBV5-1 and TRBJ1-6 provide the parts outside the CDR3, is KAGVTQTPRYLIKTRGQQVTLSCSPISGHRSVSWYQQTPGQGLQFLFEYFSETQRNKGNFPGRFSGRQFSNSRSEMNVSTLELGDSALYLCASSRDRVDSPLHFGNGTRLTVT.

With respect to this clone: The sample carries other DNA sequences with the same CDR3. The chain combines TRBV7-3 with TRBJ1-1; 7 nucleotides line up with TRBD1. The CDR3 is 13 residues long. The germline CDR1 and CDR2 sequences are SGHTA and FQGTGA. V shed 11 bases and J 0 bases; nucleotides not matched to a gene: 6. CDR3 nucleotides: TGTGCCTCACGACAGGGAATGAACACTGAAGCTTTCTTT. Translating gives CASRQGMNTEAFF.

The rearrangement uses TRBV29-1 and TRBJ1-2; a weak D match, TRBD1 (6 bases). The V end lost 7 bases, the J end lost 0 bases, and 9 bases lay between the germline ends. CDR3 length: 12 amino acids. Germline V gives CDR1 SQVTM, CDR2 ANQGSEA. The CDR3 here is CSGGQTNYGYTF. Written as DNA, the CDR3 is TGCAGCGGTGGACAGACTAACTATGGCTACACCTTC.